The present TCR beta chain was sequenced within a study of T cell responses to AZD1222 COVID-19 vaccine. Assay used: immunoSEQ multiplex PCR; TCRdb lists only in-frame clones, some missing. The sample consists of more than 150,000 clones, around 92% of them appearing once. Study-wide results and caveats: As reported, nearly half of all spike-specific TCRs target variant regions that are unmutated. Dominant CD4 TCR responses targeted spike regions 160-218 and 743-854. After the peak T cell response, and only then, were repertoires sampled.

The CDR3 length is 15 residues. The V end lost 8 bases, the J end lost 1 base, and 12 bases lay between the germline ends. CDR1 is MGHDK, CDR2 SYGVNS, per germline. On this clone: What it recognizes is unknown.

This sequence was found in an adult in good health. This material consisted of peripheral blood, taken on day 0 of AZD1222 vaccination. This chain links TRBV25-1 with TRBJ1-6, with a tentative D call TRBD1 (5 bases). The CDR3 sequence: CASLGGVSYNSPLHF. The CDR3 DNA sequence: TGTGCCAGCCTGGGGGGAGTGTCCTATAATTCACCCCTCCACTTT.